This T cell receptor beta chain derives from a study of human T cells and chemical hapten exposure. TCRdb reprocessed the RACE reads with MiXCR, giving one entry per CDR3 protein. The sample lists about 80,000 distinct CDR3 sequences, roughly 15% occurring once. Time point reported: pre-sensitization, week 0. Treatment here: therapeutic diphenylcyclopropenone sensitization with weekly scalp DPC. The table lists this clonotype with a few counts. This CDR3 region has 15 residues. With V trimmed by 5 bases and J by 6 bases, 5 bases remained unmatched. Germline CDR1 and CDR2: MDHEN and SYDVKM. The receptor comes from a woman aged 45 to 65 with alopecia areata. Some clones in this sample may be carry-over from other donors' samples. The chain carries TRBV28 and TRBJ2-1; 12 nucleotides agree with TRBD2. The sample consisted of whole blood, taken in connection with sensitization to the hapten diphenylcyclopropenone (DPC). Here the CDR3 DNA reads TGTGCCAGCAGTCCGAGACTAGCGGGAGTCAATGAGCAGTTCTTC. It is translated as CASSPRLAGVNEQFF.